This TCR beta chain was found in a study of T cells in narcolepsy. Study-wide context: Donors had narcolepsy type 1 or type 2, or were healthy controls.

TCRdb's table, derived via immunoSEQ multiplex PCR, lists solely in-frame clones and lacks some. The table has under 40,000 clones, more than 75% seen once. This CDR3 is built from 14 residues. The germline V gene encodes CDR1 SEHNR and CDR2 FQNEAQ (reference sequence). The V gene lost 4 bases and the J gene lost 2 bases, with 8 bases spanning the gap. As regards this clone: The antigen is undetermined.

Study conclusions and caveats: Blood of same and different patients, but not healthy controls, reportedly held recurring autoreactive clonotypes. Comparing one patient's CSF and blood CD4+ clonotypes highlighted HCRT- and TRIB2-specific autoreactive clonotypes.

Sequencing used CD45RA- memory CD4+ T cells from PBMCs. This sequence was found in a human donor with narcolepsy. This sequence joins TRBV7-9 and TRBJ1-4; TRBD1 might be the D (6 bases). In nucleotides, the CDR3 is TGTGCCAGCAGCTCCGGACAGACTAATGAAAAACTGTTTTTT. This encodes CASSSGQTNEKLFF.